The rows below give T cell receptor beta chains drawn from one sample of a study of T cell responses to AZD1222 COVID-19 vaccine. Assay used: immunoSEQ multiplex PCR; TCRdb lists only in-frame clones, some missing. Of 100,000 to 150,000 clones listed, roughly 90% were seen once; the top ten hold about 7.1%. This material consisted of peripheral blood, taken 28 days after the second AZD1222 dose. These receptors were obtained from an adult who received the AZD1222 COVID-19 vaccine. The CDR3 runs from the conserved cysteine through the conserved F or W.

TRBJ2-2 | TRBV4-2 | CASSQDSPGLGRGFGELFF
TRBJ2-7 | TRBV10-3 | CAISEGRGSYEQYF
TRBJ2-1 | TRBV24-1 | CATSDLRRQGTGNEQFF
TRBJ2-3 | TRBV4-3 | CASSQAGTGGSDTQYF
TRBJ1-5 | TRBV7-8 | CASSLRGAAQPQHF
TRBJ2-2 | TRBV11-2 | CASRTGTSGGTVTGELFF
TRBJ1-1 | TRBV18 | CASSPGRGLNTEAFF
TRBJ2-7 | TRBV7-2 | CASSTGSGGTYEQYF
TRBJ2-7 | TRBV7-9 | CASSVGQATSQEQYF
TRBJ2-7 | TRBV11-2 | CASSLGGVAYEQYF
TRBJ2-2 | TRBV5-1 | CASSLASVNTGELFF
TRBJ2-1 | TRBV24-1 | CATSDPHYNEQFF
TRBJ2-2 | TRBV19 | CASSTRVRGGRTGELFF
TRBJ2-7 | TRBV27 | CAGSLAGPRGEQYF
TRBJ1-5 | TRBV27 | CASSSGGVPQPQHF
TRBJ2-7 | TRBV3-1/TRBV3-2 | CASSQDPGQFYEQYF
TRBJ2-3 | TRBV6-4 | CASSEKASTDTQYF
TRBJ2-1 | TRBV19 | CASTLPRNTNEQFF
TRBJ2-1 | TRBV7-2 | CASSSTGTSYDEQFF
TRBJ2-7 | TRBV19 | CASSSRLAGGVKQYF